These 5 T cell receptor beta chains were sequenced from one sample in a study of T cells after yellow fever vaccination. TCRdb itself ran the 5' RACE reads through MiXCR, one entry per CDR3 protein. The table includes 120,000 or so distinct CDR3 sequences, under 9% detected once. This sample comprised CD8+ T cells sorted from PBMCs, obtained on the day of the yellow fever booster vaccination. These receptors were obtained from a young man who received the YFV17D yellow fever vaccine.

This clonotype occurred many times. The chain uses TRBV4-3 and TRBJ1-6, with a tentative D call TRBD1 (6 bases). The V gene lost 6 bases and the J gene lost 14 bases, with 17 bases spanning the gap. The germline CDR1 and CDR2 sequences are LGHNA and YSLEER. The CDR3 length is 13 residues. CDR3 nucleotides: TGCGCCAGCAGACAGGCAGGGGAGGTGGCCCTCCACTTT. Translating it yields CASRQAGEVALHF.

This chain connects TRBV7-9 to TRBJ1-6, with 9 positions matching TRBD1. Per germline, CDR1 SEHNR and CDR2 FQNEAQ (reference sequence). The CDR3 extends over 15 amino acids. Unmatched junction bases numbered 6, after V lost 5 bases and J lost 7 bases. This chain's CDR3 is CASSPPGTGNSPLHF. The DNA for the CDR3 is TGTGCCAGCAGCCCACCCGGGACAGGGAATTCACCCCTCCACTTT.

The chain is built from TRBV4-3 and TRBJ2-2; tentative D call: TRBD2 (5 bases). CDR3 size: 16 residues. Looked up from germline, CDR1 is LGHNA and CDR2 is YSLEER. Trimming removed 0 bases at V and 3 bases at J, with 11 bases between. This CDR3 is CASSQDGSGDTGELFF. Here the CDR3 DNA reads TGCGCCAGCAGCCAAGATGGGAGTGGGGACACCGGGGAGCTGTTTTTT.

CDR3 bases: TGTGCCAGCAGCTTAAGACAGGGGAGCTCCTACAATGAGCAGTTCTTC. This sequence encodes CASSLRQGSSYNEQFF. The genes are TRBV7-2 and TRBJ2-1, with 8 bases aligning to TRBD1. This CDR3 contains 16 residues. J lost 0 bases, V lost 2 bases, and 3 bases had no gene match. Germline V lookup: CDR1 SGHTA, CDR2 FQGNSA.

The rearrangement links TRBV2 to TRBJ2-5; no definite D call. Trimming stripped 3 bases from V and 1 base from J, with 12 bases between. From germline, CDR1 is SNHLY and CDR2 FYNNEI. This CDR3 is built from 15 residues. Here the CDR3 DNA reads TGTGCCAGCAGTGAGGGCAGGAGCCGCCAAGAGACCCAGTACTTC. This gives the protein CASSEGRSRQETQYF.